This paragraph reports one T cell receptor beta chain. Germline CDR1 and CDR2: MDHEN and SYDVKM. V lost 5 bases to trimming and J lost 0 bases; unmatched junction nucleotides: 4. This CDR3 comprises 15 residues. Mixed chimerism was transient after nonmyeloablative marrow transplants from related graft donors. Thawed PBMCs were FACS-sorted into unstimulated CD4+CD25+CD127- regulatory T cells, CD4+CD25- non-regulatory cells, CD4 and CD8 cells. The data belong to a study of Tregs in tolerant kidney transplant recipients. Libraries were prepared by immunoSEQ multiplex PCR; TCRdb keeps only in-frame clonotypes and omits some of them. The data hold about 52,000 clones, with roughly nine tenths observed a single time.

This chain joins TRBV28 and TRBJ2-3; 8 positions agree with TRBD1. The sample here was CD8+ T cells from blood (PBMCs), taken 24 months after the transplant. The receptor was derived from a human patient who received a combined kidney and bone marrow transplant. T cells may partly derive from the graft donor. CDR3 region: CASSHRQGSTDTQYF. Written as DNA, the CDR3 is TGTGCCAGCAGTCACCGACAGGGGAGCACAGATACGCAGTATTTT.